This entry lists 5 T cell receptor beta chains sequenced from one sample in a study of blood T cells in healthy people across ages. A sample-barcoded 5' primer and a J-beta primer mix were used in a second PCR of roughly 7 to 11 cycles. TCRdb re-called the 5' RACE reads with MiXCR, one entry per CDR3 protein. The sample includes hundreds of thousands of distinct CDR3 sequences, around 38% seen only once; the top ten take 25% to 35%. Material: blood. These receptor sequences come from a man older than 75 in good health.

This clonotype was counted between two and nine times. V is TRBV7-9 and J is TRBJ1-2; 8 bases match TRBD1. The CDR3 is made up of 14 amino acids. The V and J ends lost 1 base and 8 bases, in that order; junction bases with no gene match: 6. Germline assignment: CDR1 SEHNR and CDR2 FQNEAQ (reference sequence). The chain's CDR3 is CASSLGLDREGYTF. The CDR3, as DNA: TGTGCCAGCAGCTTAGGGCTGGACAGGGAAGGCTACACCTTC.

The rearrangement uses TRBV28 and TRBJ2-6; D is possibly TRBD1 (6 bases). CDR3 length equals 15 residues. Trimming stripped 6 bases from V and 4 bases from J, with 13 bases between. The germline gives CDR1 MDHEN, CDR2 SYDVKM. CDR3 region: CASRIQGSGANVLTF. As DNA, the CDR3 is TGTGCCAGCAGGATCCAGGGGTCCGGGGCCAACGTCCTGACTTTC.

The J gene is TRBJ2-7, the V gene TRBV3-1; D ambiguous. The CDR3 is 15 residues long. Trimming removed 3 bases from V and 0 bases from J, with 12 bases in between. From germline, CDR1 is LGHDT and CDR2 YNNKEL (reference sequence). CDR3 sequence: CASSHREVSSYEQYF. The CDR3 DNA sequence: TGTGCCAGCAGCCATAGGGAAGTAAGCTCCTACGAGCAGTACTTC.

This clonotype has at least ten counts. This sequence joins TRBV10-3 and TRBJ2-3; the D gene is possibly TRBD1 (6 bases). The CDR3 contains 13 residues. Trimming left V 10 bases short and J 2 bases short, with 13 bases between. From germline, CDR1 is ENHRY and CDR2 SYGVKD. Here the CDR3 reads CANQQGSTDTQYF. The CDR3 DNA sequence: TGTGCCAACCAACAGGGCTCCACAGATACGCAGTATTTT.

The sample holds a few counts of this clonotype. J is TRBJ2-3 and V is TRBV3-1; TRBD2 aligns across 7 bases. V shed 1 base and J 2 bases; nucleotides not matched to a gene: 18. Germline lookup yields CDR1 LGHDT and CDR2 YNNKEL (reference sequence). The CDR3 spans 20 residues. The CDR3 loop is CASSQASELRAGRDTDTQYF. Here the CDR3 DNA reads TGTGCCAGCAGCCAAGCCTCAGAGCTAAGAGCGGGGAGGGACACAGATACGCAGTATTTT.